The rows below give T cell receptor beta chains drawn from one sample of a study of T cells in localized non-small cell lung cancer. Produced via immunoSEQ multiplex PCR; TCRdb's table is partial and in-frame only. The repertoire consists of tens of thousands of clones, with 80% to 90% occurring once and the leading ten covering less than 3.5%. The material was peripheral blood, obtained before any cancer treatment. These receptors all stem from a woman aged 35-70 years with stage I lung adenocarcinoma. CDR3s include the opening cysteine and the closing phenylalanine or tryptophan. Fields, in order: J gene, clone size, V gene, D gene, CDR3 DNA, CDR3 protein. D genes are given only for firm matches. A clone size is listed for some rows: how often the clone was seen (once, few, many), or a class if it is expanded.

TRBJ2-7 - TRBV19 - TGTGCCAGTAGTATACAGGGTTCCAGCTCCTACGAGCAGTACTTC CASSIQGSSSYEQYF
TRBJ2-1 - TRBV18 - TGTGCCAGCTCACCTAGGGACAGCACTAGCGATGAGCAGTTCTTC CASSPRDSTSDEQFF
TRBJ1-4 - TRBV19 - TGTGCCAGTAATGGGTACGGGGGTGAAAAACTGTTTTTT CASNGYGGEKLFF
TRBJ2-7 - TRBV6-5 TRBD2 TGTGCCAGCAGTTACTCACTAGCGGGAGCGTACGAGCAGTACTTC CASSYSLAGAYEQYF
TRBJ2-1 - TRBV28 - TGTGCCAGCAGTTTCCCCTCCGGGATCTTATGGTTCTTC CASSFPSGILWFF
TRBJ2-7 - TRBV6-6 TRBD2 TGTGCCAGCAGCCGAGCGGGAGCCCCCTACGAGCAGTACTTC CASSRAGAPYEQYF
TRBJ1-2 - TRBV4-1 - TGCGCCAGCAGCCAAGGATCCAGTCTGTACTATGGCTACACCTTC CASSQGSSLYYGYTF
TRBJ1-6 - TRBV30 - TGTGCCTGGAGTGTTCGCTTTGGTAATTCACCCCTCCACTTT CAWSVRFGNSPLHF
TRBJ1-2 - TRBV28 - TGTGCCAGCAGTACCTCCCAAGGGGCTCTGGGTGGCTACACCTTC CASSTSQGALGGYTF
TRBJ1-2 - TRBV5-1 - TGCGCCAGCCGAAGTCCGGTTCGAAAGACCTATGGCTACACCTTC CASRSPVRKTYGYTF
TRBJ2-6 few TRBV4-2 - TGTGCCAGCAGCCAAGAGAACGTGGTGGGAGGTTGGAGTGGGGCCAACGTCCTGACTTTC CASSQENVVGGWSGANVLTF
TRBJ2-2 few TRBV7-3 TRBD2 TGTGCCAGCAGCCCGCAGAGCGGGAGGGCCGGCGGGGAGCTGTTTTTT CASSPQSGRAGGELFF
TRBJ1-6 - TRBV19 TRBD1 TGTGCCAGTAGTACGACAGGGAATTCACCCCTCCACTTT CASSTTGNSPLHF
TRBJ1-2 - TRBV30 TRBD1 TGTGCCTGGAGTCTACCCGACAGGGATGATGGCTACACCTTC CAWSLPDRDDGYTF
TRBJ2-7 - TRBV9 - TGTGCCAGCAGCGTTGGGGACGGGTTAGCGAGCGAGCAGTACTTC CASSVGDGLASEQYF
TRBJ1-5 - TRBV19 TRBD1 TGTGCCAGCAGACGACAGGGGGCGAGCAATCAGCCCCAGCATTTT CASRRQGASNQPQHF
TRBJ2-1 - TRBV28 - TGTGCCAGCAGCCCTACTCTTCCGGGACTGGGATGGGGGAATGAGCAGTTCTTC CASSPTLPGLGWGNEQFF
TRBJ1-5 - TRBV7-3 - TGTGCCAGCAGCTTACGCAGGGCCCCGCCTTGTGATCAGCCCCAGCATTTT CASSLRRAPPCDQPQHF
TRBJ2-3 - TRBV2 - TGTGCCAGCTCCTTGAGTCCACTTAGCACAGATACGCAGTATTTT CASSLSPLSTDTQYF
TRBJ2-3 - TRBV7-9 - TGTGCCAGCAGCTTAGCGACGTTCGGTGGAGATACGCAGTATTTT CASSLATFGGDTQYF
TRBJ1-5 few TRBV29-1 - TGCAGCGTTGCCGGAGCCGGGCAGCCCCAGCATTTT CSVAGAGQPQHF
TRBJ1-2 - TRBV5-1 - TGCGCCAGCAGCTTGGGGGCTAACTATGGCTACACCTTC CASSLGANYGYTF
TRBJ2-5 - TRBV28 TRBD1 TGTGCCAGCATCGCGGCCGCAGGGGGCGGTGAGACCCAGTACTTC CASIAAAGGGETQYF
TRBJ2-5 - TRBV15 - TGTGCCACCAGCAGTTCAGGGGAGCAGGAGACCCAGTACTTC CATSSSGEQETQYF
TRBJ2-4 - TRBV27 - TGTGCCAGCAGCCCGGGGGGACAGCAAGGAAACATTCAGTACTTC CASSPGGQQGNIQYF
TRBJ2-3 once TRBV7-9 - TGTGCCAGCAGCTTGGGCCTAAGCACAGATACGCAGTATTTT CASSLGLSTDTQYF
TRBJ1-2 once TRBV30 - TGTGCTTGGAGTGTCGACAGCTATGGCTACACCTTC CAWSVDSYGYTF
TRBJ1-1 once TRBV7-9 - TGTGCCAGCAGCCCCCTTGGGGCAGGGACTGAAGCTTTCTTT CASSPLGAGTEAFF
TRBJ2-7 - TRBV19 TRBD1 TGTGCCAGTAGATTGACAGGGGCGTCCTACGAGCAGTACTTC CASRLTGASYEQYF
TRBJ2-1 - TRBV6-1 TRBD2 TGTGCCAGCCGCCTAGCGGGAGCGTATGAGCAGTTCTTC CASRLAGAYEQFF
TRBJ1-1 few TRBV30 - TGTGCCTGGAGTGTACAGGCAGGAGGGACTGAAGCTTTCTTT CAWSVQAGGTEAFF
TRBJ2-3 - TRBV19 - TGTGCCAGTACTCCCATCTTTAGCGGATACACAGATACGCAGTATTTT CASTPIFSGYTDTQYF
TRBJ1-2 once TRBV7-2 - TGTGCCAGCAGCTTGGACCCGGACTATGGCTACACCTTC CASSLDPDYGYTF
TRBJ2-3 - TRBV14 TRBD1 TGTGCCAGCAGCCGCTTTGACAGGGCGTTAGATACGCAGTATTTT CASSRFDRALDTQYF
TRBJ2-1 - TRBV4-1 TRBD2 TGCGCCAGCAGCCATCTGTGGACTAGCGGCTCCTACAATGAGCAGTTCTTC CASSHLWTSGSYNEQFF
TRBJ2-2 - TRBV27 TRBD2 TGTGCCAGCAGTTTATCGCCTAGCGGGAGCGGGGAGCTGTTTTTT CASSLSPSGSGELFF
TRBJ1-4 - TRBV28 - TGTGCCAGCAGTTCAGGTGGAAAGGATGAAAAACTGTTTTTT CASSSGGKDEKLFF
TRBJ2-1 - TRBV7-8 - TGTGCCAGCAGCTCCTACACAGGTTTTGGGATATACAATGAGCAGTTCTTC CASSSYTGFGIYNEQFF
TRBJ1-1 - TRBV5-4 - TGTGCCAGCAGCTTGGACAGGGCTCTAGACACTGAAGCTTTCTTT CASSLDRALDTEAFF
TRBJ2-7 - TRBV9 TRBD2 TGTGCCAGCAGCGTGGGGACTAGCGGGAGCTCCTACGAGCAGTACTTC CASSVGTSGSSYEQYF
TRBJ1-1 - TRBV6-5 - TGTGCCAGCAGTACCCCACTTTCAGGGACCACTGAAGCTTTCTTT CASSTPLSGTTEAFF
TRBJ1-2 - TRBV29-1 TRBD1 TGCAGCGTTGAAAAGACAGGGTTAGGAGGCTACACCTTC CSVEKTGLGGYTF
TRBJ2-1 - TRBV29-1 - TGCAGCGTTGAAGAGGGACTTTTCACCTACAATGAGCAGTTCTTC CSVEEGLFTYNEQFF
TRBJ2-5 - TRBV9 - TGTGCCAGCAGCGTAAGGCCGCGGGAGCAGGGGGAGACCCAGTACTTC CASSVRPREQGETQYF